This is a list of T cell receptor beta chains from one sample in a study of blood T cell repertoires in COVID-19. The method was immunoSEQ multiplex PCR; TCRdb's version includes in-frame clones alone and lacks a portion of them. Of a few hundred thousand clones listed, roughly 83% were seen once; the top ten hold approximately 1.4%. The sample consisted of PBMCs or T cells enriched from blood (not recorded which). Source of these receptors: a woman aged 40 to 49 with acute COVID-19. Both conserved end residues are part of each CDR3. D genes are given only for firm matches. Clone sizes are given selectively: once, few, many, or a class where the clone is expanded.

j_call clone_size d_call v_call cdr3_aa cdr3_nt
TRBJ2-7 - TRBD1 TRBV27 CASSRRGTGAYEQYF TGTGCCAGCAGCCGAAGAGGGACAGGGGCCTACGAGCAGTACTTC
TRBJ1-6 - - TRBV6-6 CASSYRGNDNSPLHF TGTGCCAGCAGTTACCGAGGGAACGATAATTCACCCCTCCACTTT
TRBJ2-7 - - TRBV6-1 CASSDPQGMSYEQYF TGTGCCAGCAGTGATCCCCAGGGAATGAGCTACGAGCAGTACTTC
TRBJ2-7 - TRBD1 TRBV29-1 CSVIWTGVYEQYF TGCAGCGTGATTTGGACAGGGGTCTACGAGCAGTACTTC
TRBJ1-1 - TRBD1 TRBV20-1 CSATDRGRSTEAFF TGCAGTGCTACTGACAGGGGTCGGTCAACTGAAGCTTTCTTT
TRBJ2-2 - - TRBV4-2 CASSQFTQGTGELFF TGTGCCAGCAGCCAATTTACCCAGGGCACCGGGGAGCTGTTTTTT
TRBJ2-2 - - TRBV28 CASSSRSYTGELFF TGTGCCAGCAGTTCCCGGTCCTACACCGGGGAGCTGTTTTTT
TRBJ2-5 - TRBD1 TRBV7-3 CASSPGTGQRETQYF TGTGCCAGCAGCCCCGGGACAGGGCAGCGGGAGACCCAGTACTTC
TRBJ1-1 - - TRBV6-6 CASSPFLMNTEAFF TGTGCCAGCAGTCCATTCCTAATGAACACTGAAGCTTTCTTT
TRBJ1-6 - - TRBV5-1 CASRVSSYNSPLHF TGCGCCAGCAGGGTGAGCTCCTATAATTCACCCCTCCACTTT
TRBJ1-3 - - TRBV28 CASSRGGGNGNTIYF TGTGCCAGCAGTAGAGGCGGTGGAAATGGAAACACCATATATTTT
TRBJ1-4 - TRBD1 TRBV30 CAWSRQGVYEKLFF TGTGCCTGGTCCCGACAGGGCGTGTATGAAAAACTGTTTTTT
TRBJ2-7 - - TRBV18 CASSPDREHYEQYF TGTGCCAGCTCACCAGACCGGGAACACTACGAGCAGTACTTC
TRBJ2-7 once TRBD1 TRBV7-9 CASGRQGGNYEQYF TGTGCCAGCGGGAGACAGGGGGGAAATTACGAGCAGTACTTC
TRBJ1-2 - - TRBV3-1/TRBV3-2 CASSQERGHYGYTF TGTGCCAGCAGCCAAGAAAGAGGGCACTATGGCTACACCTTC
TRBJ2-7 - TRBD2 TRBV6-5 CGAGSSYEQYF TGTGGAGCGGGGAGCTCCTACGAGCAGTACTTC
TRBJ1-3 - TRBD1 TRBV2 CASSTQGAIYGNTIYF TGTGCCAGCAGTACACAGGGGGCGATTTATGGAAACACCATATATTTT
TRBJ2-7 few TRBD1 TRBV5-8 CASSIPGQGTSQYF TGTGCCAGCAGCATTCCGGGACAGGGGACGTCGCAGTACTTC
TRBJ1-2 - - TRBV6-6 CASSYLGPREGYTF TGTGCCAGCAGTTACCTAGGACCGAGGGAAGGCTACACCTTC
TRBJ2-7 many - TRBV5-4 CASSLTSFLGVDEQYF TGTGCCAGCAGCTTGACGAGTTTTCTAGGAGTCGACGAGCAGTACTTC
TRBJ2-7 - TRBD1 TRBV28 CASSSPGTGVRHEQYF TGTGCCAGCAGTTCCCCCGGGACAGGGGTTCGTCACGAGCAGTACTTC
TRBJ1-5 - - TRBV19 CASSLLPGNQPQHF TGTGCCAGTAGTCTTCTCCCCGGGAATCAGCCCCAGCATTTT
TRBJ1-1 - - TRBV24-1 CATPEVSANTEAFF TGTGCCACCCCCGAGGTGTCGGCGAACACTGAAGCTTTCTTT
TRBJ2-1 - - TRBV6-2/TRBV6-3 CASSYSRPRPGQGNEQFF TGTGCCAGCAGTTACTCGCGCCCGCGTCCAGGTCAGGGAAATGAGCAGTTCTTC
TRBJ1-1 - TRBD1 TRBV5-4 CAGTTQGALTEAFF TGTGCCGGTACCACACAGGGGGCTTTGACTGAAGCTTTCTTT
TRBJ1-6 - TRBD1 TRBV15 CATSKGTGGNSPLHF TGTGCCACCAGCAAAGGGACAGGAGGTAATTCACCCCTCCACTTT
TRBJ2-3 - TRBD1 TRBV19 CASSIDLAQGVDTQYF TGTGCCAGTAGTATAGATCTAGCACAGGGGGTGGATACGCAGTATTTT
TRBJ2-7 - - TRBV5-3 CAPQGGYEQYF TGTGCCCCGCAGGGGGGCTACGAGCAGTACTTC
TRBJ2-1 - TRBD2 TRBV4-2 CASSQTPRGSSYNEQFF TGTGCCAGCAGCCAAACCCCGCGGGGGAGCTCCTACAATGAGCAGTTCTTC
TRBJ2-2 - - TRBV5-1 CASSLGGSLNTGELFF TGCGCCAGCAGCTTAGGGGGATCCTTAAACACCGGGGAGCTGTTTTTT
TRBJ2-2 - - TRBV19 CASQLLAGSTGELFF TGTGCCAGCCAGCTATTGGCGGGGAGCACCGGGGAGCTGTTTTTT
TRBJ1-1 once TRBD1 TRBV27 CASSLLTGTANTEAFF TGTGCCAGCAGTTTACTAACCGGGACAGCGAACACTGAAGCTTTCTTT
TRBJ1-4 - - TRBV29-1 CSVAGQGVEKLFF TGCAGCGTTGCGGGACAAGGCGTTGAAAAACTGTTTTTT